The TCR beta chain under discussion was sequenced for a study of blood T cells in healthy people across ages. Study results and limitations: There was a strong correlation between TCR beta diversity and naive T cell percentage. Diversity figures based on one million T cells were deemed too low.

The germline V gene encodes CDR1 SGHDN and CDR2 FVKESK. This CDR3 region has 12 residues. Trimming removed 1 base from V and 11 bases from J, with 10 bases in between. Comments on this clonotype: Its antigen is not identified.

Next came a second PCR, run for about 7 to 12 cycles, which used a sample-barcoded 5' primer along with a J-beta primer mix. Each cDNA molecule received a tag from a template-switch adaptor that had 12 random nucleotides. TCRdb called the 5' RACE reads again in MiXCR, with one record for every CDR3 protein. The sample contains 550,000 to 700,000 distinct CDR3 sequences, 25% to 30% of which appear only once. The sequence derives from a woman between 70 and 85 years old in good health. The sequencing input was blood. The V call is TRBV14, the J call TRBJ2-3; D call uncertain. DNA for the CDR3: TGTGCCAGCAGCCAAGTAAAGGCCTTGCAGTATTTT. Translation gives CASSQVKALQYF.